The clone carrying this T cell receptor (beta chain) was found many times. TCRdb called the RT-PCR reads again in MiXCR, with one record for every CDR3 protein. The sample holds more than 600,000 distinct CDR3 sequences, 13% to 15% seen once. This TCR came from a female donor in good health, serving as a healthy control. The material sequenced was memory CD4+ T cells from blood.

The CDR3 sequence is CASSPAPAVAGEHTQYF. In nucleotides, the CDR3 is TGCGCCAGCAGCCCGGCCCCTGCGGTAGCGGGAGAACATACGCAGTATTTT. The gene calls are TRBV5-1 and TRBJ2-3; TRBD2 aligns across 9 bases. This CDR3 contains 17 residues. V gave up 4 bases and J gave up 7 bases; unmatched junction bases: 16. Per the germline V gene, CDR1 is SGHRS and CDR2 is YFSETQ.